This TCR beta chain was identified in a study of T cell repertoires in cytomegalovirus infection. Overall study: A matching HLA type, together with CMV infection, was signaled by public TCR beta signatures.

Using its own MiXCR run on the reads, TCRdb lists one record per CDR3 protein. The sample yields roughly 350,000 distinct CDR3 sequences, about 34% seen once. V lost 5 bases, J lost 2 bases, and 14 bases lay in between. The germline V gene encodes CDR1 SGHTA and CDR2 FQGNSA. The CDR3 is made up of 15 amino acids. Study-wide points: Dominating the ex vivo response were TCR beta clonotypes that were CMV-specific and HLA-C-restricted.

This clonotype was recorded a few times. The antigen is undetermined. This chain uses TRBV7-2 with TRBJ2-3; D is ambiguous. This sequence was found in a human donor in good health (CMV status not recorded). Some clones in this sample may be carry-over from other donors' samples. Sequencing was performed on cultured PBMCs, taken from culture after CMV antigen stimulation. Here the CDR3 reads CASSQLIPPTDTQYF. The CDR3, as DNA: TGTGCCAGCAGCCAACTTATTCCGCCCACAGATACGCAGTATTTT.